These T cell receptor beta chains were read from a single sample in a study of T cells in Graves' hyperthyroidism and ophthalmopathy. TCRdb reanalysed the multiplex PCR reads using MiXCR and keeps one entry per CDR3 protein. Here the sample spans around 570,000 distinct CDR3 sequences, 20% being singletons. Material for sequencing was blood. The receptor set was obtained from a man aged 35-49 years with Graves' ophthalmopathy. CDR3s include the opening cysteine and the closing phenylalanine or tryptophan. D genes are given only for firm matches. Clone size, where shown, is once, few, many, or a class for clones that have expanded.

-,-,TRBJ1-5,TRBV19,TGTGCCAGTGCAGCCCGCCGTCGGACGCGGGGCAATCAGCCCCAGCATTTT,CASAARRRTRGNQPQHF
-,many,TRBJ2-1,TRBV12-3/TRBV12-4,TGTGCCAGCAGCGCTCAGGGGGGCCCGAATGAGCAGTTCTTC,CASSAQGGPNEQFF
-,many,TRBJ2-3,TRBV20-1,TGCAGTGGTAGCGGTGGGGGCACAGATACGCAGTATTTT,CSGSGGGTDTQYF
-,-,TRBJ1-1,TRBV10-3,TGTGCCATTAGGGCGATGACGGGGACTGAAGCTTTCTTT,CAIRAMTGTEAFF
-,-,TRBJ1-1,TRBV27,TGTGCCAGCAGGGGATCTTCGAACACTGAAGCTTTCTTT,CASRGSSNTEAFF
TRBD1,few,TRBJ1-3,TRBV12-3/TRBV12-4,TGTGCCAGCAGTCCGGCAGGGGGTCGAGCTGGAAACACCATATATTTT,CASSPAGGRAGNTIYF
TRBD1,-,TRBJ1-4,TRBV5-1,TGCGCCAGCAGCGGAGGAGGACAGGGGAAGGATGAAAAACTGTTTTTT,CASSGGGQGKDEKLFF
TRBD2,-,TRBJ2-3,TRBV6-2/TRBV6-3,TGTGCCAGCAGTTGGACTAGCGGGAGGGCCTACACAGATACGCAGTATTTT,CASSWTSGRAYTDTQYF
-,many,TRBJ2-5,TRBV7-9,TGTGCCAGCAGTTCCGGGATCCGTCAAGAGACCCAGTACTTC,CASSSGIRQETQYF
-,-,TRBJ2-3,TRBV5-1,TGCGCCAACAGCTTGGGGGAGGCCCCTAGCACAGATACGCAGTATTTT,CANSLGEAPSTDTQYF
TRBD1,many,TRBJ1-6,TRBV5-1,TGCGCCAGCAGCCGGAACCTAGGACAGGAAAATTCACCCCTCCACTTT,CASSRNLGQENSPLHF
-,-,TRBJ2-7,TRBV10-3,TGTGCCATCAGTGAGTCGACAAGGCCCTACGAGCAGTACTTC,CAISESTRPYEQYF
-,-,TRBJ2-5,TRBV28,TGTGCCAGCAGACTCGGGGGTGGGTGGGAGACCCAGTACTTC,CASRLGGGWETQYF
TRBD1,-,TRBJ2-5,TRBV29-1,TGCAGCGTTGGGACAGGGGTTTTGGAGACCCAGTACTTC,CSVGTGVLETQYF
-,few,TRBJ1-3,TRBV5-1,TGCGCCAGCAGCATCGCAGGCGGATCTGGAAACACCATATATTTT,CASSIAGGSGNTIYF
TRBD1,-,TRBJ2-3,TRBV11-2,TGTGCCAGCAGCAACTCCGTCGCGGGACAGGGGAGGACAGGTACGCAGTATTTT,CASSNSVAGQGRTGTQYF
-,-,TRBJ1-4,TRBV20-1,TGCAGTGCTAGAGTAGGAGGCAACGGGGAAAAACTGTTTTTT,CSARVGGNGEKLFF
-,-,TRBJ1-3,TRBV28,TGTGCCAGCAGCGCGGGGGGGGGGGGCTCTGGAAACACCATATATTTT,CASSAGGGGSGNTIYF
-,few,TRBJ1-2,TRBV27,TGTGCCAGCAGTTTATACCCCCTCGACAGTGTTGGCTACACCTTC,CASSLYPLDSVGYTF